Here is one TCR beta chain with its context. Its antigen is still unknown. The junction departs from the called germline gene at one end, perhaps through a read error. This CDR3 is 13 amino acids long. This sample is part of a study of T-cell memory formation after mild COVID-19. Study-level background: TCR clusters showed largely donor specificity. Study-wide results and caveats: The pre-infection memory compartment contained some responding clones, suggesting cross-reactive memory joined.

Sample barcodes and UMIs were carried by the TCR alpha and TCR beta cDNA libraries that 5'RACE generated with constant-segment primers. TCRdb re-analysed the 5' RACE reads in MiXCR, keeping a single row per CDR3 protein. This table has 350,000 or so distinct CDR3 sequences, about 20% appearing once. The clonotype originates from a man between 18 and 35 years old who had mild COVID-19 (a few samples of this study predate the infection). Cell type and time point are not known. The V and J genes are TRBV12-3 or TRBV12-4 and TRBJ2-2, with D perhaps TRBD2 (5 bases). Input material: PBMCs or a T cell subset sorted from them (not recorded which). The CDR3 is CASSFRRTGEQFF. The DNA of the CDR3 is TGTGCCAGCAGTTTTAGAAGGACCGGGGAGCAGTTTTTT.